The 10 T cell receptor beta chains in this list originate from one sample, sequenced in a study of blood T cells in healthy people across ages (dated by TCRdb to between 2015 and 2016). Library method: 5' RACE. The sequencing machine was an Illumina HiSeq 2500. A second PCR of about 6 to 11 cycles was performed with a sample-barcoded 5' primer and a J-beta primer mix. TCRdb reanalyzed the raw reads on its own, using fastp at Q25 for trimming and MiXCR for clone calling, and kept in-frame beta chains. Under each unique CDR3 protein, matching rows form one entry showing the most common genes and DNA. Present in this sample are hundreds of thousands of distinct CDR3 sequences, 24% of which were seen just once. The top ten hold around 10% of the sample. This sample was also put to use in a study of T cells of mothers and their children.

The source material was blood. These receptors were obtained from a boy between 10 and 17 years old in good health.

This sequence joins TRBV6-6 and TRBJ1-4, with D unclear. The CDR3 contains 15 residues. Germline V CDR1 and CDR2: MNHNY, SVGAGI (reference sequence). Trimming left V 4 bases short and J 5 bases short, with 14 bases between. The CDR3, as DNA: TGTGCCAGCAGTTTCGACGACGGGCCAAATGAAAAACTGTTTTTT. It codes for CASSFDDGPNEKLFF.

The chain has TRBV7-2 and TRBJ2-6; 8 positions agree with TRBD2. The V and J ends lost 1 base and 2 bases, in that order; junction bases with no gene match: 7. The length of the CDR3 is 18 residues. Germline CDR1 and CDR2: SGHTA and FQGNSA. The CDR3 here is CASSLVGLGAPGANVLTF. The CDR3 coding sequence is TGTGCCAGCAGCTTAGTGGGACTAGGCGCCCCTGGGGCCAACGTCCTGACTTTC. Drawing the rest from reference TRBV7-2 and TRBJ2-6, the complete variable domain is GAGVSQSPSNKVTEKGKDVELRCDPISGHTALYWYRQSLGQGLEFLIYFQGNSAPDKSGLPSDRFSAERTGGSVSTLTIQRTQQEDSAVYLCASSLVGLGAPGANVLTFGAGSRLTVL.

This chain links TRBV5-5 with TRBJ1-1; maybe TRBD1 (5 bases). Trimming removed 0 bases at V and 0 bases at J, with 12 bases between. CDR3 length: 16 amino acids. Germline values: CDR1 SGHKS, CDR2 YYEKEE (reference sequence). The CDR3 sequence: CASSLVAGPMNTEAFF. In DNA, the CDR3 is TGTGCCAGCAGCTTGGTTGCGGGACCAATGAACACTGAAGCTTTCTTT.

The chain carries TRBV7-3 and TRBJ2-1, with D maybe TRBD2 (6 bases). Trimming removed 2 bases at V and 9 bases at J, with 8 bases between. The CDR3 totals 12 residues. CDR1 is SGHTA and CDR2 is FQGTGA in the germline V gene. The CDR3 sequence: CASSLPSAEQFF. The CDR3 DNA reads as TGTGCCAGCAGCTTACCTAGCGCTGAGCAGTTCTTC.

This chain uses TRBV9 with TRBJ2-1, with a tentative D call TRBD1 (5 bases). This CDR3 has 18 residues. CDR1 is SGDLS, CDR2 YYNGEE, per germline. Trimming shortened V by 0 bases and J by 0 bases, and 16 bases separated the two germline ends. CDR3: CASSVGFIGVPSYNEQFF. CDR3 sequence (DNA): TGTGCCAGCAGCGTAGGCTTCATAGGGGTTCCCTCCTACAATGAGCAGTTCTTC.

The rearrangement links TRBV7-3 to TRBJ2-5, with D possibly being TRBD2 (6 bases). Trimming took 0 bases from V and 0 from J, leaving 17 bases between them. The CDR3 length is 18 residues. Germline assignment: CDR1 SGHTA and CDR2 FQGTGA. The CDR3 protein is CASSLTGGAGNYQETQYF. The CDR3 nucleotides are TGTGCCAGCAGCTTAACAGGAGGGGCGGGGAATTACCAAGAGACCCAGTACTTC. The variable domain in full, completed from reference TRBV7-3 and TRBJ2-5, reads GAGVSQTPSNKVTEKGKYVELRCDPISGHTALYWYRQSLGQGPEFLIYFQGTGAADDSGLPNDRFFAVRPEGSVSTLKIQRTERGDSAVYLCASSLTGGAGNYQETQYFGPGTRLLVL.

This clonotype was detected ten times or more. The chain couples TRBV5-1 to TRBJ2-5; 7 bases map to TRBD1. The ends lost 3 bases at V and 1 base at J; junction bases unmatched: 3. CDR1 and CDR2 from the germline V gene are SGHRS and YFSETQ. The CDR3 loop spans 14 amino acids. CDR3 sequence: CASSSQGTQETQYF. The CDR3 region has the DNA TGCGCCAGCAGCTCACAGGGGACCCAAGAGACCCAGTACTTC. The whole variable domain, filled in from reference TRBV5-1 and TRBJ2-5, reads KAGVTQTPRYLIKTRGQQVTLSCSPISGHRSVSWYQQTPGQGLQFLFEYFSETQRNKGNFPGRFSGRQFSNSRSEMNVSTLELGDSALYLCASSSQGTQETQYFGPGTRLLVL.

The chain recombines TRBV20-1 with TRBJ2-5; weak D call: TRBD2 (5 bases). Between the trimmed V and J ends, which lost 0 bases and 5 bases, there was a span of 16 bases. Germline lookup yields CDR1 DFQATT and CDR2 SNEGSKA (reference sequence). The CDR3 runs 15 residues. This chain's CDR3 is CSAREDSSSWETQYF. Written as DNA, the CDR3 is TGCAGTGCTAGAGAGGACTCCTCAAGCTGGGAGACCCAGTACTTC.

V is TRBV28 and J is TRBJ2-4, with D maybe TRBD1 (7 bases). The germline CDR1 and CDR2 sequences are MDHEN and SYDVKM. The V gene lost 7 bases and the J gene lost 1 base, with 20 bases spanning the gap. CDR3 length: 17 amino acids. The CDR3 DNA follows: TGTGCCAGCACCCTGACAGGGACTGGTCCGGCCAAAAACATTCAGTACTTC. This encodes CASTLTGTGPAKNIQYF.

This clonotype was counted between two and nine times. The chain is built from TRBV4-1 and TRBJ1-3; the D is unclear. The CDR3 totals 15 residues. Looked up from germline, CDR1 is MGHRA and CDR2 is YSYEKL. The V end lost 4 bases, the J end lost 10 bases, and 20 bases lay between the germline ends. The CDR3 here is CASSLSPAESVTIYF. CDR3 bases: TGCGCCAGCAGCCTGAGCCCGGCCGAATCGGTAACCATATATTTT.